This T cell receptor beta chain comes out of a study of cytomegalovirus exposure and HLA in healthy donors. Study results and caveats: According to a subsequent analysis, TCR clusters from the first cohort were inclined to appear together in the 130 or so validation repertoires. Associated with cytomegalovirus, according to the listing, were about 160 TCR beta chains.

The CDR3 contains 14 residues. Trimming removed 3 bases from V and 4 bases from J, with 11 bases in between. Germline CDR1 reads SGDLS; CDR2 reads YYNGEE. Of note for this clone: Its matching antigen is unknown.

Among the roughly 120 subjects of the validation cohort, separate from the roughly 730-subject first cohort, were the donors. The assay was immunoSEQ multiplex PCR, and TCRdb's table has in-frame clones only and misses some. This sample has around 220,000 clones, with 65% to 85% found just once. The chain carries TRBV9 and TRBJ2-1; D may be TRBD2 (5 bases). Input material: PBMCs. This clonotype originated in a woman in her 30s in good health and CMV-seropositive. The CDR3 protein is CASSATGSYNEQFF. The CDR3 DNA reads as TGTGCCAGCAGCGCAACGGGAAGTTACAATGAGCAGTTCTTC. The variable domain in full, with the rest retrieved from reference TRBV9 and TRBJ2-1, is DSGVTQTPKHLITATGQRVTLRCSPRSGDLSVYWYQQSLDQGLQFLIQYYNGEERAKGNILERFSAQQFPDLHSELNLSSLELGDSALYFCASSATGSYNEQFFGPGTRLTVL.